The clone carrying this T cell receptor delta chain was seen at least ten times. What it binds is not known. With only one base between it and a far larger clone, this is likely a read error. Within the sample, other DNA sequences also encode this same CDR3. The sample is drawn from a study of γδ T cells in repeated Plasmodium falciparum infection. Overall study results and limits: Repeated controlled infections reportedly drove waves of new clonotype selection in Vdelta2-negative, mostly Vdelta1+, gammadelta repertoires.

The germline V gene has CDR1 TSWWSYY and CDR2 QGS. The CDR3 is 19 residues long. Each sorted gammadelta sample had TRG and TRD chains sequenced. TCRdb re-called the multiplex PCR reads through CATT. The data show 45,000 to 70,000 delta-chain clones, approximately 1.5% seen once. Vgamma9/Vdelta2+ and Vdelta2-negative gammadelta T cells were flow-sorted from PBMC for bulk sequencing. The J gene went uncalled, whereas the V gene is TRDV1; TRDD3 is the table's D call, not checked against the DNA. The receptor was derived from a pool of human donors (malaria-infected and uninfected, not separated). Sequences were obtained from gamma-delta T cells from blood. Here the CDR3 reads CALGEPATLGDPNTDKLIF. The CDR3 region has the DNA TGTGCTCTTGGGGAACCCGCCACCCTGGGGGATCCGAACACCGATAAACTCATCTTC.